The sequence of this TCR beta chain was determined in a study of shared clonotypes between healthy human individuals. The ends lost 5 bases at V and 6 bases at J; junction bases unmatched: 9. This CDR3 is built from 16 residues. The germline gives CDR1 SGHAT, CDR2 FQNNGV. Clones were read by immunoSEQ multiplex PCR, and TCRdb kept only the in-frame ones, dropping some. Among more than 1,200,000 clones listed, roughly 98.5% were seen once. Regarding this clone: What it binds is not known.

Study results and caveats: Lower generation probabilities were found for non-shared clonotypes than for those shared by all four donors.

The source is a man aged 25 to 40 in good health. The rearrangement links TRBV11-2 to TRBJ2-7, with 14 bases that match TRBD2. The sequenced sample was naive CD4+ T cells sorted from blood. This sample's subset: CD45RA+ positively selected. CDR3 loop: CASSLIMGLAGVEQYF. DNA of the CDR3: TGTGCCAGCAGCCTCATAATGGGACTAGCGGGAGTCGAGCAGTACTTC.